The entry below gives a single T cell receptor beta chain sequence along with its context. Its antigen is not identified. Germline CDR1 and CDR2: MNHEY and SMNVEV (reference sequence). The length of the CDR3 is 19 residues. The J segment lost 5 bases and the V segment lost 6 bases, leaving 20 bases of the junction unmatched. These data are taken from a study of shared clonotypes between healthy human individuals. At the deep level, the assay was run. Replicate sorted-subset PCRs were loaded with roughly 190 ng DNA, 29,000 or so T cell genomes. The table came from immunoSEQ multiplex PCR; TCRdb's copy has only in-frame clones and leaves some out. Among roughly 1,000,000 clones listed, approximately 78% were seen once. General study results and limits: Shared clonotypes across all four donors exceeded non-shared ones in generation probability.

The chain combines TRBV27 with TRBJ2-1; 9 nucleotides line up with TRBD1. The sample consisted of memory CD4+ T cells from PBMCs. This sample's subset: CD45RA-negative fraction. This clonotype was obtained from a man aged 18 to 30 in good health. Some clones in this sample may be carry-over from other donors' samples. CDR3 nucleotide sequence: TGTGCCAGCAGGCTTTTAGCTGTTCGACAGGGGGATAGGGACAATGAGCAGTTCTTC. Amino acids: CASRLLAVRQGDRDNEQFF.